The present TCR beta chain was sequenced within a study of blood T cell repertoires in COVID-19. Assay: immunoSEQ multiplex PCR; the TCRdb copy retains only in-frame clones and omits some. The sample shows approximately 120,000 clones, more than 80% of them seen only once. Per germline, CDR1 MDHEN and CDR2 SYDVKM. The CDR3 is 14 residues long. Trimming cost V 2 bases and J 2 bases, with 10 bases left between them. The J gene is TRBJ2-7, the V gene TRBV28, with D possibly matching TRBD1 (6 bases). This clonotype was obtained from a woman aged 80 or over with COVID-19, enrolled during active disease. Sequenced sample: peripheral blood. CDR3 coding DNA: TGTGCCAGCAGTTTAGGACAGAAACCCTACGAGCAGTACTTC. Its protein product is CASSLGQKPYEQYF.